Sequencing of this T cell receptor beta chain was carried out in a study of glioma-infiltrating T cells. Trimming removed 2 bases from V and 0 bases from J, with 10 bases in between. The CDR3 length is 15 residues. Per the germline V gene, CDR1 is SGHTA and CDR2 is FQGNSA. This clonotype was seen ten or more times. TCR alpha and beta CDR3 regions were amplified from RNA using iRepertoire nested multiplex PCR. Tissue mRNA or PBMC total RNA, roughly 85-450 ng, went into one-step reverse transcription and amplification. MiXCR, applied by TCRdb to the multiplex PCR reads, yields one record per CDR3 protein. Of tens of thousands of distinct CDR3 sequences in the sample, 20% to 25% were seen once.

Sequencing was carried out using glioma tissue, nonneoplastic brain tissue, or PBMCs (not recorded which). This chain links TRBV7-2 with TRBJ2-5; tentative D call: TRBD2 (6 bases). This TCR was recovered from a human donor with low-grade glioma or glioblastoma, undergoing nonglioma brain surgery, or in good health (not recorded which). CDR3 nucleotides: TGTGCCAGCAGCTTATCACGGGGGAACCAAGAGACCCAGTACTTC. It yields the protein CASSLSRGNQETQYF.